The sequence of this TCR beta chain was determined in a study of blood T cell repertoires in COVID-19. Germline CDR1 and CDR2: LGHNA and YSLEER. The length of the CDR3 is 17 residues. V lost 0 bases to trimming and J lost 0 bases; unmatched junction nucleotides: 2. TCRdb's table, derived via immunoSEQ multiplex PCR, lists solely in-frame clones and lacks some. The sample consists of about 250,000 clones, roughly 80% of them appearing once. Input material: peripheral blood. The genes are TRBV4-3 and TRBJ1-6; 7 bases line up with TRBD1. This clonotype originated in a man aged 45-60 years with active or convalescent COVID-19. The CDR3 bases are TGCGCCAGCAGCCAAGAGGGACAGAGCTCCTATAATTCACCCCTCCACTTT. Residues: CASSQEGQSSYNSPLHF.